Detailed here is one T cell receptor beta chain. Some clones are missing from TCRdb's copy, which holds only in-frame ones; the method was immunoSEQ multiplex PCR. This table has 25,000 or so clones, roughly 88% appearing once. This specimen comes from a study of blood T cell repertoires in COVID-19. At the level of the study: From T cells, B-cell-depleted T cells, or PBMCs came the material, which was cDNA or gDNA.

The CDR3 is 14 residues long. Trimming cost V 5 bases and J 0 bases, with 7 bases left between them. Per the germline V gene, CDR1 is KGHSH and CDR2 is LQKENI. This TCR was sampled from a woman aged 45-65 years with active COVID-19. The rearrangement joins TRBV18 to TRBJ1-4; D possibly corresponds to TRBD1 (5 bases). The specimen sequenced was peripheral blood. DNA of the CDR3: TGTGCCAGCTCATGGGGGGCAACTAATGAAAAACTGTTTTTT. The encoded protein is CASSWGATNEKLFF.